The source of this TCR beta chain is a study of blood T cell repertoires in COVID-19. Original processing notes: Scientists estimated how many nucleated cells there were by amplifying reference gene primers. Profiled with immunoSEQ multiplex PCR; TCRdb holds only in-frame clones, not every one. V and J calls plus clone size are reproduced from that table; the DNA served to infer D and trimming. Counted here are a few hundred thousand clones, approximately 85% occurring once; the ten biggest clones make up 3.5% to 4.5%. Participants, about 18 to 100 years old, spanned around 25 US areas. V was trimmed by 0 bases and J by 0 bases, leaving 8 bases between them. Germline V gene data show CDR1 as SGHTA and CDR2 as FQGNSA. The CDR3 extends over 15 amino acids.

The receptor comes from a woman in her 30s who had recovered from COVID-19. Sequences were obtained from PBMCs or T cells enriched from blood (not recorded which). The genes are TRBV7-2 and TRBJ1-1; no clear D. CDR3 sequence (DNA): TGTGCCAGCAGCTTAGCCCCAGTAATGAACACTGAAGCTTTCTTT. Its protein product is CASSLAPVMNTEAFF.